This T cell receptor beta chain came from a study of T cell changes during pregnancy in multiple sclerosis. V was clipped by 3 bases and J by 0 bases; unmatched bases: 5. CDR3 length: 15 residues. Germline-derived CDR1 and CDR2 are MGHRA and YSYEKL. Clones were read by immunoSEQ multiplex PCR, and TCRdb kept only the in-frame ones, dropping some. In the table there are tens of thousands of clones, 96% of which are singletons. This receptor was identified in a female donor with multiple sclerosis, enrolled in a pregnancy study. Sequencing was performed on CD8+ T cells from peripheral blood mononuclear cells, taken after pregnancy. V usage is TRBV4-1 and J usage is TRBJ2-7, with 7 bases lining up with TRBD2. Here the CDR3 DNA reads TGCGCCAGCAGCCATAGCCCTAGCGGCTCCTACGAGCAGTACTTC. Protein product: CASSHSPSGSYEQYF.